These 32 T cell receptor beta chains originate from one sample sequenced in a study of tumor and adjacent non-tumor tissue in lung cancer. This sample's RNA came from whole unsorted tissue. The library came from three nested PCR rounds adapted from ARM-PCR protocols. Each CDR3 protein is one row after TCRdb ran MiXCR on the multiplex PCR reads. The sample records 60,000 to 90,000 distinct CDR3 sequences, about three quarters being singletons. The specimen sequenced was lung tumor tissue. These receptors were obtained from a woman aged 50 to 65 with non-small cell lung cancer.

Points on this clonotype: This sequence may be a read error, since a much larger clone differs from it by one base. Lacking the conserved final phenylalanine or tryptophan, this CDR3 likely reflects a read error. The chain recombines TRBV7-9 with TRBJ2-5; D is unclear. Germline CDR1 SEHNR, CDR2 FQNEAQ (reference sequence). The CDR3 contains 13 residues. V lost 0 bases and J 5 bases, leaving 7 bases between the germline ends. CDR3 sequence (DNA): TGTGCCAGCAGCTTAGCGGTTGGGGAGACCCAGTACTTG. This encodes CASSLAVGETQYL.

This clonotype was detected only once. At one boundary the junction diverges from the germline segment, which might be a read error. This rearrangement joins TRBV12-3 or TRBV12-4 to TRBJ2-1, with 10 bases lining up with TRBD2. The CDR3 contains 15 residues. The CDR3 loop is CASSLRPSGGNEQFF. CDR3 nucleotides: TGTGCCAGTAGTTTAAGGCCTAGCGGGGGTAATGAGCAGTTCTTC.

J is TRBJ2-5 and V is TRBV6-1; no clear D. Germline CDR1 is MNHNS and CDR2 is SASEGT. The CDR3 has 15 residues. V was clipped by 7 bases and J by 3 bases, with 18 bases between them. DNA of the CDR3: TGTGCCAGCAATACTGTCGGCGGAGATAAAGAGACCCAGTACTTC. This translates into CASNTVGGDKETQYF.

The chain recombines TRBV5-1 with TRBJ2-1; 10 bases align to TRBD2. The V segment lost 2 bases and the J segment 9 bases; nucleotides outside the gene matches: 8. CDR1 is SGHRS, CDR2 YFSETQ, per germline. The CDR3 has 15 residues. The DNA for the CDR3 is TGCGCCAGCAGCTTACCAGCGGGGGGGGACATTGAGCAGTTCTTC. Residues: CASSLPAGGDIEQFF.

As for this clonotype: The CDR3 end shows no conserved phenylalanine or tryptophan, and so a read error is likely. The rearrangement links TRBV4-2 to TRBJ2-7; the match to TRBD2 covers 9 bases. Per germline, CDR1 LGHNA and CDR2 YNFKEQ. The CDR3 covers 16 residues. As DNA, the CDR3 is TGTGCCAGCAGCCAAGATGAGACTAGCGGATCCTACGTGCAGTACATC. Residues: CASSQDETSGSYVQYI.

Of note for this clonotype: Given the absence of the conserved phenylalanine or tryptophan at the CDR3 end, a read error is likely. The chain has TRBV29-1 and TRBJ2-3; tentatively, D is TRBD2 (5 bases). Looked up from germline, CDR1 is SQVTM and CDR2 is ANQGSEA. V was clipped by 7 bases and J by 10 bases, with 12 bases between them. This CDR3 is built from 10 residues. The CDR3 DNA is TGCAGCGCTGGACGGGGTCCGCAGTATTAT. Protein product: CSAGRGPQYY.

Comment on this clonotype: This may be a read error: a much more frequent sequence differs by one nucleotide. The CDR3 nucleotides read TGCAGTGCTAGTCGACTAGCGGGAGCCAAAAACATTCAGTACTTC. This translates into CSASRLAGAKNIQYF. V usage is TRBV20-1 and J usage is TRBJ2-4; 10 nucleotides line up with TRBD2. Unmatched junction bases numbered 2, after V lost 3 bases and J lost 0 bases. Per the germline V gene, CDR1 is DFQATT and CDR2 is SNEGSKA (reference sequence). The CDR3 totals 15 residues.

As concerns this clonotype: A much larger clone sits a single nucleotide away, making a read error possible. The chain has TRBV5-1 and TRBJ2-5; 11 bases map to TRBD2. Looked up from germline, CDR1 is SGHRS and CDR2 is YFSETQ. The length of the CDR3 is 16 residues. The V and J ends lost 6 bases and 4 bases, in that order; junction bases with no gene match: 11. Written as DNA, the CDR3 is TGCGCCAGCAAGGGAATAGCGGGAGGGCCAGTAGAGACCCAGTACTTC. Its translation is CASKGIAGGPVETQYF.

This chain joins TRBV20-1 and TRBJ1-1; D is possibly TRBD1 (5 bases). This CDR3 is 14 amino acids long. Between the trimmed V and J ends, which lost 7 bases and 0 bases, there was a span of 15 bases. Germline V gene sequence: CDR1 DFQATT, CDR2 SNEGSKA (reference sequence). DNA for the CDR3: TGCAGTGGCCGTTCAAGGGGTATGAACACTGAAGCTTTCTTT. It encodes CSGRSRGMNTEAFF.

Turning to this clonotype: One end of the junction is discordant with germline, which a read error may explain. The chain recombines TRBV11-2 with TRBJ2-7; D possibly corresponds to TRBD1 (5 bases). The V gene's germline CDR1 is SGHAT and CDR2 FQNNGV. The CDR3 has 14 residues. The CDR3 DNA is TGTGCCAGCACCCTGACGGACACTGCCTATGAGCAATACTTC. Its translation: CASTLTDTAYEQYF.

A word on this clonotype: At one boundary the junction diverges from the germline segment, which might be a read error. J is TRBJ2-2 and V is TRBV6-5; tentatively, D is TRBD1 or TRBD2 (5 bases each). This CDR3 comprises 14 residues. Germline V lookup: CDR1 MNHEY, CDR2 SVGAGI. CDR3 in amino acids: CAGRVSETAGELFF. CDR3 nucleotides: TGTGCCGGCAGGGTTAGCGAGACAGCCGGGGAGCTGTTTTTT.

This clonotype was seen once. In this CDR3 the conserved last residue, phenylalanine or tryptophan, is missing, so a read error is likely. The J gene is TRBJ2-7, the V gene TRBV11-2; D is unclear. Germline V CDR1 and CDR2: SGHAT, FQNNGV. The length of the CDR3 is 14 residues. The CDR3: CASSLVVGLYEQYL. The CDR3 bases are TGTGCCAGTAGCTTAGTGGTAGGATTATATGAGCAGTACCTC.

The chain couples TRBV11-3 to TRBJ2-7, with TRBD2 matching 7 bases. This CDR3 region has 13 residues. In germline, CDR1 is SGHNT, CDR2 YENEEA. V lost 3 bases to trimming and J lost 13 bases; unmatched junction nucleotides: 12. CDR3: CASSLRRDYEKYF. Here the CDR3 DNA reads TGTGCCAGCAGCTTGAGGAGGGACTACGAGAAATACTTC.

The chain has TRBV6-6 and TRBJ2-7; 8 bases align to TRBD2. This CDR3 has 17 amino acids. Germline V gives CDR1 MNHNY, CDR2 SVGAGI (reference sequence). V was clipped by 9 bases and J by 4 bases; unmatched bases: 20. The CDR3 DNA sequence: TGTGCCAGTAGTCCCCTAAGTTTTAGCGGGGAAAAATACGAGCAGTACTTC. Its protein product is CASSPLSFSGEKYEQYF.

The chain is built from TRBV20-1 and TRBJ1-1; TRBD1 is a possible D gene (5 bases). Germline V CDR1 and CDR2: DFQATT, SNEGSKA (reference sequence). The CDR3 consists of 13 residues. Trimming removed 7 bases at V and 6 bases at J, with 18 bases between. CDR3 protein: CSVRVTVGSEAFF. The DNA for the CDR3 is TGCAGTGTTAGGGTGACAGTGGGCTCTGAAGCTTTCTTT.

This clonotype was counted once. The V and J genes are TRBV24-1 and TRBJ2-3, with no clear D. V was trimmed by 10 bases and J by 4 bases, leaving 17 bases between them. Per germline, CDR1 KGHDR and CDR2 SFDVKD. CDR3 length equals 14 residues. The CDR3, as DNA: TGTGCCACATGTGATTTGGAGATGGCAGATACGCAGTATTTT. Translation gives CATCDLEMADTQYF.

The chain uses TRBV6-1 and TRBJ2-5, with D hard to call. Germline V lookup: CDR1 MNHNS, CDR2 SASEGT. The CDR3 is 11 amino acids. Trimming cost V 3 bases and J 11 bases, with 10 bases left between them. CDR3: CASSECGEQYF. CDR3 nucleotides: TGTGCCAGCAGTGAGTGCGGTGAGCAGTACTTC.

In its sample, this clonotype was seen many times. This chain uses TRBV6-1 with TRBJ2-3; D gene ambiguous. V lost 6 bases, J lost 0 bases, and 10 bases lay in between. This CDR3 has 14 amino acids. Germline CDR1 is MNHNS and CDR2 is SASEGT. The CDR3, as DNA: TGTGCCAGCAGGATGACGTCGAGCACAGATACGCAGTATTTT. Residues: CASRMTSSTDTQYF.

The chain has TRBV10-1 and TRBJ2-7; D is possibly TRBD1 or TRBD2 (6 bases each). Germline V gene lookup returns CDR1 WNHNN and CDR2 SYGVQD (reference sequence). The germline V and J ends were trimmed by 10 bases and 7 bases, with 20 bases remaining between them. The CDR3 is made up of 13 amino acids. As DNA, the CDR3 is TGCGCCAACAGCCCCTTCGAGGGGGGTGAGCAGTACTTC. Protein: CANSPFEGGEQYF.

This clonotype came up once. This likely comes from a read error, as the CDR3 has no conserved phenylalanine or tryptophan at its end. V usage is TRBV11-3 and J usage is TRBJ1-1; D unresolved. The CDR3 is 13 residues long. Germline V CDR1 and CDR2: SGHNT, YENEEA. CDR3 DNA sequence: TGTGCCAACAGCTCCCACTTGAACACCGAAGCTTTCCTT. It codes for CANSSHLNTEAFL.

This clonotype was counted ten times or more. J is TRBJ2-5 and V is TRBV5-1; TRBD1 agrees at 11 bases. The V segment lost 2 bases and the J segment 2 bases; nucleotides outside the gene matches: 2. There are 15 residues in the CDR3. Germline lookup yields CDR1 SGHRS and CDR2 YFSETQ. The CDR3 DNA follows: TGCGCCAGCAGCTTCGGGACAGGGGGACAAGAGACCCAGTACTTC. As protein: CASSFGTGGQETQYF.

For this clonotype: Germline and junction disagree at one end, which may indicate a read error. The genes are TRBV20-1 and TRBJ2-7, with 12 bases lining up with TRBD1. The CDR3 covers 14 residues. CDR1 and CDR2 from the germline V gene are DFQATT and SNEGSKA (reference sequence). As DNA, the CDR3 is TGCAGTGCTAACCACGGGACAGGGGGCTACGAGCACTACTTC. Translated: CSANHGTGGYEHYF.

Turning to this clonotype: An end of the junction does not agree with germline; a read error may underlie this. The gene calls are TRBV12-3 or TRBV12-4 and TRBJ2-3; 10 nucleotides line up with TRBD1. This CDR3 has 17 amino acids. Here the CDR3 DNA reads TGTGCCAGCAGTTTAGCGCTCGTGACAGGGGGCACAGATATGCAGTATTTT. Protein sequence: CASSLALVTGGTDMQYF.

This clonotype has a count of ten or more. This chain uses TRBV12-3 or TRBV12-4 with TRBJ2-7; no clear D. V lost 7 bases to trimming and J lost 7 bases, with 17 bases between them. The CDR3 has 13 residues. CDR3 in DNA: TGTGCCAGCACCACGCCTCTCGCTCGGGAGCAGTACTTC. Encoded protein: CASTTPLAREQYF.

Worth noting for this clonotype: The CDR3 ends on some other residue instead of the conserved phenylalanine or tryptophan, so this is likely a read error. The V call is TRBV6-5, the J call TRBJ2-1; TRBD2 matches 7 bases. V shed 2 bases and J 8 bases; nucleotides not matched to a gene: 15. CDR1 is MNHEY, CDR2 SVGAGI, per germline. The CDR3 extends over 17 amino acids. In DNA form, the CDR3 reads TGTGCCAGCAGTTACCATACTAGTGGGAGGGCCCAAGATGAGCAGTTCTCC. Residues: CASSYHTSGRAQDEQFS.

As to this clonotype: Germline is not matched at one junction end, which may reflect a read error. The chain employs TRBV11-3 and TRBJ2-3, with a weak D call TRBD2 (5 bases). This CDR3 is built from 16 residues. Germline CDR1 and CDR2: SGHNT and YENEEA. CDR3 in DNA: TGTGCCAGCAGCCTAGAACGGTGGGAGAGTGCAGATACGCAGTATTTT. It encodes CASSLERWESADTQYF. Using reference TRBV11-3 and TRBJ2-3 for the parts outside the CDR3, the full variable domain is EAGVVQSPRYKIIEKKQPVAFWCNPISGHNTLYWYLQNLGQGPELLIRYENEEAVDDSQLPKDRFSAERLKGVDSTLKIQPAELGDSAVYLCASSLERWESADTQYFGPGTRLTVL.

This clonotype was counted once. This may be a read error: a much more frequent sequence differs by one nucleotide. V and J are TRBV20-1 and TRBJ1-5; D is unresolved. The CDR3 loop spans 13 amino acids. V was clipped by 5 bases and J by 4 bases, with 12 bases between them. Germline assignment: CDR1 DFQATT and CDR2 SNEGSKA (reference sequence). The CDR3 spells CSAAASRNQPQHF. CDR3 sequence (DNA): TGCAGTGCTGCCGCCTCCCGTAATCAGCCCCAGCATTTT.

Regarding this clonotype: Mismatch with germline at one junction end may stem from a read error. The rearrangement uses TRBV11-2 and TRBJ2-3, with 8 bases matching TRBD1. This CDR3 comprises 15 residues. Germline lookup yields CDR1 SGHAT and CDR2 FQNNGV. The CDR3 DNA reads as TGTGCCAACAGCCCGGGACAGGCGTACACACATACGCAGTACTTT. This encodes CANSPGQAYTHTQYF.

This clonotype has a single count. Here the CDR3 reads CASSSQWMNTEAFF. CDR3 DNA sequence: TGTGCCAGCAGCAGTCAATGGATGAACACTGAAGCTTTCTTT. The V and J genes are TRBV13 and TRBJ1-1; no reliable D call. This CDR3 contains 14 residues. V shed 5 bases and J shed 0 bases, with 10 bases lying between them. The germline gives CDR1 PRHDT, CDR2 FYEKMQ (reference sequence).

A remark on this clonotype: The germline gene is not matched at one end of the junction; a read error may be the cause. The rearrangement links TRBV6-1 to TRBJ2-3; 11 positions match TRBD2. There are 16 residues in the CDR3. Per germline, CDR1 MNHNS and CDR2 SASEGT. CDR3 sequence reads: CAGSETLAGGNDTQYF. The CDR3 nucleotides read TGTGCCGGCAGTGAGACCTTAGCGGGAGGGAACGATACGCAGTATTTT.

This chain joins TRBV10-1 and TRBJ2-7; D is tentatively TRBD1 or TRBD2 (5 bases each). Between the trimmed V and J ends, which lost 4 bases and 5 bases, there was a span of 15 bases. This CDR3 is built from 14 residues. Germline lookup yields CDR1 WNHNN and CDR2 SYGVQD (reference sequence). The CDR3 DNA sequence: TGCGCCAGCAGTGCCACTAGGGGAAAGGACGAGCAGTACTTC. The encoded protein is CASSATRGKDEQYF.

This clonotype came up once. Sequence at one end of the junction differs from germline and may be a read error. The chain is built from TRBV12-3 or TRBV12-4 and TRBJ2-5; perhaps TRBD2 as D (7 bases). The CDR3 runs 15 residues. CDR3 loop: CVSSFEGGPKETQYF. The CDR3 DNA is TGTGTCAGCAGTTTCGAGGGGGGGCCGAAAGAGACCCAGTACTTC.